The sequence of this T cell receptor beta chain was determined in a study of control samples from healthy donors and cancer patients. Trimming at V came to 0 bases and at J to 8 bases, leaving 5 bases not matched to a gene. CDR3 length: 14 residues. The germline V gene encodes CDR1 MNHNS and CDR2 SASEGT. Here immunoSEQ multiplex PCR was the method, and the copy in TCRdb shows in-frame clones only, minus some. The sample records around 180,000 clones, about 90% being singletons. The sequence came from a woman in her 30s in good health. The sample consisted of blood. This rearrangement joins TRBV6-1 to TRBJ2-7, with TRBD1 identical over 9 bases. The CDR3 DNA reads TGTGCCAGCAGTGAAGCGGGACAGGGATTGAAGCAGTACTTC. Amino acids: CASSEAGQGLKQYF.